What follows are 21 T cell receptor beta chains derived from one specimen sequenced in a study of technical replicates of blood from a few donors. Clones were read by immunoSEQ multiplex PCR, and TCRdb kept only the in-frame ones, dropping some. The sample has roughly 81,000 clones, approximately 86% seen once. The source material was PBMCs. The receptors derive from a human donor in good health. Some clones in this sample may be carry-over from other donors' samples.

The chain uses TRBV7-9 and TRBJ2-5; the D is unclear. The CDR3 length is 15 residues. The V and J ends lost 1 base and 0 bases respectively, with 9 bases between them. The germline CDR1 and CDR2 sequences are SEHNR and FQNEAQ (reference sequence). Here the CDR3 DNA reads TGTGCCAGCAGCTTAGTACTCCGGGACCAAGAGACCCAGTACTTC. Amino acid sequence: CASSLVLRDQETQYF.

The chain couples TRBV5-4 to TRBJ2-1; weak D call: TRBD1 (5 bases). Germline values: CDR1 SGHNT, CDR2 YYREEE (reference sequence). This CDR3 region has 14 residues. Trimming took off 0 bases at V and 5 bases at J, with 9 bases between the two ends. The CDR3 here is CASSLEGINNEQFF. In DNA form, the CDR3 reads TGTGCCAGCAGCTTGGAGGGGATTAACAATGAGCAGTTCTTC.

The V call is TRBV27, the J call TRBJ1-6; TRBD1 aligns across 8 bases. The CDR3 spans 15 residues. Trimming took 6 bases from V and 5 from J; bases not matched to a gene: 6. CDR1 is MNHEY and CDR2 is SMNVEV in the germline V gene (reference sequence). The CDR3 reads CASRRQGANNSPLHF. The CDR3 bases are TGTGCCAGCAGGAGGCAGGGGGCGAATAATTCACCCCTCCACTTT.

This clone showed up just a few times. The V and J genes are TRBV5-8 and TRBJ2-4, with 14 bases that match TRBD2. Trimming cost V 4 bases and J 0 bases; bases outside gene matches: 6. This CDR3 region has 18 residues. CDR1 is SGHTS and CDR2 is YDEGEE in the germline V gene. The CDR3 region has the DNA TGTGCCAGCAGCCCCGGACTAGCGGGAGGTCTAGCCAAAAACATTCAGTACTTC. Its protein product is CASSPGLAGGLAKNIQYF.

This clone was picked up one time. The J gene is TRBJ1-1, the V gene TRBV4-1; D is undetermined. The germline V gene has CDR1 MGHRA and CDR2 YSYEKL. This CDR3 contains 12 residues. Trimming left V 4 bases short and J 3 bases short, with 6 bases between. In DNA, the CDR3 is TGCGCCAGCAGCCCCGGGGACACTGAAGCTTTCTTT. It specifies CASSPGDTEAFF.

This rearrangement joins TRBV30 to TRBJ2-3; D gene uncertain. Germline V CDR1 and CDR2: GTSNPN, SVGIG (reference sequence). The CDR3 consists of 15 residues. The ends were cut back, 4 bases at V and 0 bases at J, with 14 bases in the middle. CDR3 sequence reads: CAWNRPAISTDTQYF. The CDR3, as DNA: TGTGCCTGGAATCGCCCAGCGATCAGCACAGATACGCAGTATTTT. The full variable domain, with the rest looked up from reference TRBV30 and TRBJ2-3, is SQTIHQWPATLVQPVGSPLSLECTVEGTSNPNLYWYRQAAGRGLQLLFYSVGIGQISSEVPQNLSASRPQDRQFILSSKKLLLSDSGFYLCAWNRPAISTDTQYFGPGTRLTVL.

This clone has more than one count but fewer than ten. CDR3 region: CASSTRLAGDTQYF. Here the CDR3 DNA reads TGTGCCAGCAGCACCAGACTAGCGGGAGATACGCAGTATTTT. The chain links TRBV7-2 to TRBJ2-3, with 10 positions matching TRBD2. The junction had 4 bases not matched to a gene; V was cut back by 5 bases and J by 5 bases. This CDR3 contains 14 residues. Germline V gene sequence: CDR1 SGHTA, CDR2 FQGNSA.

This clone was counted a single time. This CDR3 is also generated by other DNA sequences in the sample. The rearrangement links TRBV29-1 to TRBJ2-4; 7 nucleotides align to TRBD1. Germline lookup yields CDR1 SQVTM and CDR2 ANQGSEA. The CDR3 consists of 11 residues. J gave up 6 bases and V 7 bases, and 3 bases lay outside the gene matches. CDR3: CSGRQGNIQYF. Here the CDR3 DNA reads TGCAGCGGCAGACAGGGAAACATTCAGTACTTC.

This sequence joins TRBV11-2 and TRBJ2-3; 13 positions match TRBD2. V was clipped by 3 bases and J by 11 bases; unmatched bases: 8. The CDR3 is 15 amino acids. CDR1 and CDR2 (germline): SGHAT, FQNNGV. CDR3 DNA: TGTGCCAGCAGCTTTGAACTAGCGGGGGGGTACGTGCAGTATTTT. Protein sequence: CASSFELAGGYVQYF.

The rearrangement links TRBV7-8 to TRBJ1-2; D remains ambiguous. The V end lost 1 base, the J end lost 4 bases, and 13 bases lay between the germline ends. The V gene's germline CDR1 is SGHVS and CDR2 FQNEAQ. This CDR3 region has 15 residues. DNA for the CDR3: TGTGCCAGCAGCTTAGTAGCGGCGGCCCTCTATGGCTACACCTTC. This translates into CASSLVAAALYGYTF.

This chain joins TRBV14 and TRBJ2-7; 12 nucleotides line up with TRBD2. Germline CDR1 and CDR2: SGHDN and FVKESK. The CDR3 is 14 amino acids. After removal of 4 bases from V and 4 bases from J, the junction contained 2 bases not matched to a gene. The CDR3 region is CASSPLAGGYEQYF. The CDR3 coding sequence is TGTGCCAGCAGCCCACTAGCGGGGGGATACGAGCAGTACTTC. Full variable domain (outside the CDR3, taken from reference TRBV14 and TRBJ2-7): EAGVTQFPSHSVIEKGQTVTLRCDPISGHDNLYWYRRVMGKEIKFLLHFVKESKQDESGMPNNRFLAERTGGTYSTLKVQPAELEDSGVYFCASSPLAGGYEQYFGPGTRLTVT.

The chain employs TRBV27 and TRBJ1-5, with TRBD1 matching over 8 bases. Germline CDR1 and CDR2: MNHEY and SMNVEV (reference sequence). CDR3 length: 15 amino acids. Trimming took 1 base from V and 2 from J; bases not matched to a gene: 1. The CDR3 nucleotides read TGTGCCAGCAGTTTATTGGGACAGGGCAATCAGCCCCAGCATTTT. Its protein product is CASSLLGQGNQPQHF.

This clone appeared a few times. The V call is TRBV11-1, the J call TRBJ2-7; D remains ambiguous. CDR3 size: 14 residues. Trimming removed 1 base from V and 0 bases from J, with 7 bases in between. The germline CDR1 and CDR2 sequences are SGHAT and FQDESV (reference sequence). CDR3 in amino acids: CASSLVAISYEQYF. Here the CDR3 DNA reads TGTGCCAGCAGCTTAGTTGCGATCTCCTACGAGCAGTACTTC.

V usage is TRBV28 and J usage is TRBJ2-3; TRBD2 aligns across 11 bases. In germline, CDR1 is MDHEN, CDR2 SYDVKM. The CDR3 contains 17 residues. Trimming at V came to 6 bases and at J to 2 bases, leaving 10 bases not matched to a gene. The CDR3 loop is CASSFSSGGTTTDTQYF. The CDR3 DNA reads TGTGCCAGCAGCTTCTCTAGCGGGGGGACCACCACAGATACGCAGTATTTT.

This clone was recorded once. CDR3 in DNA: TGTGCCTGGAGTAGGTCGGGATCACCCCTCCACTTT. It encodes CAWSRSGSPLHF. V usage is TRBV30 and J usage is TRBJ1-6; no clear D. The CDR3 spans 12 residues. CDR1 and CDR2 from the germline V gene are GTSNPN and SVGIG (reference sequence). Trimming removed 2 bases from V and 10 bases from J, with 9 bases in between.

The V gene is TRBV11-2, the J gene TRBJ2-1; 7 positions agree with TRBD1. There are 15 residues in the CDR3. Trimming cost V 1 base and J 4 bases; bases outside gene matches: 4. Germline V gene data show CDR1 as SGHAT and CDR2 as FQNNGV. CDR3 residues: CASSLAGQSYNEQFF. The CDR3 coding sequence is TGTGCCAGCAGCTTAGCGGGACAGAGTTACAATGAGCAGTTCTTC.

V gene TRBV7-2 combines with J gene TRBJ1-3, with TRBD1 as a possible D gene (5 bases). The length of the CDR3 is 15 residues. V lost 5 bases, J lost 2 bases, and 13 bases lay in between. Germline V lookup: CDR1 SGHTA, CDR2 FQGNSA. DNA of the CDR3: TGTGCCAGCAGCCTCGCAGCGGGGCCTGGAAACACCATATATTTT. As protein: CASSLAAGPGNTIYF.

V gene TRBV10-3 combines with J gene TRBJ2-1, with 11 bases lining up with TRBD1. With 2 bases clipped from V and 8 bases from J, the junction kept 5 bases outside the gene matches. The CDR3 spans 15 residues. Germline V gene lookup returns CDR1 ENHRY and CDR2 SYGVKD. The CDR3 sequence is CAISERDRGIDEQFF. In nucleotides, the CDR3 is TGTGCCATCAGTGAGAGGGACAGGGGGATCGATGAGCAGTTCTTC.

The chain joins TRBV11-1 to TRBJ1-5, with D tentatively TRBD1 (5 bases). The CDR3 covers 14 residues. The ends were cut back, 6 bases at V and 4 bases at J, with 13 bases in the middle. The germline CDR1 and CDR2 sequences are SGHAT and FQDESV (reference sequence). CDR3 in DNA: TGTGCCAGCAGTCAAACAGGAGCTAATCAGCCCCAGCATTTT. This sequence encodes CASSQTGANQPQHF.

V usage is TRBV6-5 and J usage is TRBJ2-3; 10 bases map to TRBD2. The CDR3 runs 15 residues. Unmatched junction bases numbered 6, after V lost 6 bases and J lost 3 bases. CDR1 is MNHEY, CDR2 SVGAGI, per germline. Here the CDR3 reads CASRFSGGVTDTQYF. In DNA form, the CDR3 reads TGTGCCAGCAGATTCAGCGGGGGGGTTACAGATACGCAGTATTTT.

The rearrangement joins TRBV27 to TRBJ2-7, with D possibly TRBD1 on 6 matching bases. V was pared by 7 bases and J by 1 base, with 17 bases between. The CDR3 extends over 15 amino acids. Per the germline V gene, CDR1 is MNHEY and CDR2 is SMNVEV (reference sequence). The CDR3 DNA is TGTGCCAGCAATACCGCGACACAGGGATCCTACGAGCAGTACTTC. Translating it yields CASNTATQGSYEQYF.